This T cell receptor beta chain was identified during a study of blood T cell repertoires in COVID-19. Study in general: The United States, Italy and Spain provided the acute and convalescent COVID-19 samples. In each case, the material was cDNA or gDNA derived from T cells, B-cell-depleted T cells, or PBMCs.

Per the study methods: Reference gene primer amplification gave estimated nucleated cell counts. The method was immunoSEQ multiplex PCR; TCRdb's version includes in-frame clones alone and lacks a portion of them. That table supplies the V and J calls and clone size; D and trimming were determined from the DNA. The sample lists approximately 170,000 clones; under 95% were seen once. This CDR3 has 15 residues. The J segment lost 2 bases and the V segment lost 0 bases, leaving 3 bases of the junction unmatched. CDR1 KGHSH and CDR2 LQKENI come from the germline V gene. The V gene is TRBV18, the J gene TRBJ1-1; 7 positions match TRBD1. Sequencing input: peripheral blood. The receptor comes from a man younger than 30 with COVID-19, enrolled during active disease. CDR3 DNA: TGTGCCAGCTCACCACCCGGGACAGCAAACACTGAAGCTTTCTTT. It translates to CASSPPGTANTEAFF.